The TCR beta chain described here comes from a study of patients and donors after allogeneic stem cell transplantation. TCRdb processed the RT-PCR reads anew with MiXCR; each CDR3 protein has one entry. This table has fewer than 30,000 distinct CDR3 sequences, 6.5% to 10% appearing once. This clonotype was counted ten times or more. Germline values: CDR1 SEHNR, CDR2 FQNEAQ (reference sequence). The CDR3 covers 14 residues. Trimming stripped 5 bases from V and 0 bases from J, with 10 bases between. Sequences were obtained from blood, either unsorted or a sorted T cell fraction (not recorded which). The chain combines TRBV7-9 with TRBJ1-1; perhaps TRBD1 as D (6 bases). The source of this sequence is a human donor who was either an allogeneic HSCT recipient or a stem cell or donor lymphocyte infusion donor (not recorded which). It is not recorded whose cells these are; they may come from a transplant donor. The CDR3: CASSPQGMNTEAFF. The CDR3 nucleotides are TGTGCCAGCAGCCCTCAGGGGATGAACACTGAAGCTTTCTTT.